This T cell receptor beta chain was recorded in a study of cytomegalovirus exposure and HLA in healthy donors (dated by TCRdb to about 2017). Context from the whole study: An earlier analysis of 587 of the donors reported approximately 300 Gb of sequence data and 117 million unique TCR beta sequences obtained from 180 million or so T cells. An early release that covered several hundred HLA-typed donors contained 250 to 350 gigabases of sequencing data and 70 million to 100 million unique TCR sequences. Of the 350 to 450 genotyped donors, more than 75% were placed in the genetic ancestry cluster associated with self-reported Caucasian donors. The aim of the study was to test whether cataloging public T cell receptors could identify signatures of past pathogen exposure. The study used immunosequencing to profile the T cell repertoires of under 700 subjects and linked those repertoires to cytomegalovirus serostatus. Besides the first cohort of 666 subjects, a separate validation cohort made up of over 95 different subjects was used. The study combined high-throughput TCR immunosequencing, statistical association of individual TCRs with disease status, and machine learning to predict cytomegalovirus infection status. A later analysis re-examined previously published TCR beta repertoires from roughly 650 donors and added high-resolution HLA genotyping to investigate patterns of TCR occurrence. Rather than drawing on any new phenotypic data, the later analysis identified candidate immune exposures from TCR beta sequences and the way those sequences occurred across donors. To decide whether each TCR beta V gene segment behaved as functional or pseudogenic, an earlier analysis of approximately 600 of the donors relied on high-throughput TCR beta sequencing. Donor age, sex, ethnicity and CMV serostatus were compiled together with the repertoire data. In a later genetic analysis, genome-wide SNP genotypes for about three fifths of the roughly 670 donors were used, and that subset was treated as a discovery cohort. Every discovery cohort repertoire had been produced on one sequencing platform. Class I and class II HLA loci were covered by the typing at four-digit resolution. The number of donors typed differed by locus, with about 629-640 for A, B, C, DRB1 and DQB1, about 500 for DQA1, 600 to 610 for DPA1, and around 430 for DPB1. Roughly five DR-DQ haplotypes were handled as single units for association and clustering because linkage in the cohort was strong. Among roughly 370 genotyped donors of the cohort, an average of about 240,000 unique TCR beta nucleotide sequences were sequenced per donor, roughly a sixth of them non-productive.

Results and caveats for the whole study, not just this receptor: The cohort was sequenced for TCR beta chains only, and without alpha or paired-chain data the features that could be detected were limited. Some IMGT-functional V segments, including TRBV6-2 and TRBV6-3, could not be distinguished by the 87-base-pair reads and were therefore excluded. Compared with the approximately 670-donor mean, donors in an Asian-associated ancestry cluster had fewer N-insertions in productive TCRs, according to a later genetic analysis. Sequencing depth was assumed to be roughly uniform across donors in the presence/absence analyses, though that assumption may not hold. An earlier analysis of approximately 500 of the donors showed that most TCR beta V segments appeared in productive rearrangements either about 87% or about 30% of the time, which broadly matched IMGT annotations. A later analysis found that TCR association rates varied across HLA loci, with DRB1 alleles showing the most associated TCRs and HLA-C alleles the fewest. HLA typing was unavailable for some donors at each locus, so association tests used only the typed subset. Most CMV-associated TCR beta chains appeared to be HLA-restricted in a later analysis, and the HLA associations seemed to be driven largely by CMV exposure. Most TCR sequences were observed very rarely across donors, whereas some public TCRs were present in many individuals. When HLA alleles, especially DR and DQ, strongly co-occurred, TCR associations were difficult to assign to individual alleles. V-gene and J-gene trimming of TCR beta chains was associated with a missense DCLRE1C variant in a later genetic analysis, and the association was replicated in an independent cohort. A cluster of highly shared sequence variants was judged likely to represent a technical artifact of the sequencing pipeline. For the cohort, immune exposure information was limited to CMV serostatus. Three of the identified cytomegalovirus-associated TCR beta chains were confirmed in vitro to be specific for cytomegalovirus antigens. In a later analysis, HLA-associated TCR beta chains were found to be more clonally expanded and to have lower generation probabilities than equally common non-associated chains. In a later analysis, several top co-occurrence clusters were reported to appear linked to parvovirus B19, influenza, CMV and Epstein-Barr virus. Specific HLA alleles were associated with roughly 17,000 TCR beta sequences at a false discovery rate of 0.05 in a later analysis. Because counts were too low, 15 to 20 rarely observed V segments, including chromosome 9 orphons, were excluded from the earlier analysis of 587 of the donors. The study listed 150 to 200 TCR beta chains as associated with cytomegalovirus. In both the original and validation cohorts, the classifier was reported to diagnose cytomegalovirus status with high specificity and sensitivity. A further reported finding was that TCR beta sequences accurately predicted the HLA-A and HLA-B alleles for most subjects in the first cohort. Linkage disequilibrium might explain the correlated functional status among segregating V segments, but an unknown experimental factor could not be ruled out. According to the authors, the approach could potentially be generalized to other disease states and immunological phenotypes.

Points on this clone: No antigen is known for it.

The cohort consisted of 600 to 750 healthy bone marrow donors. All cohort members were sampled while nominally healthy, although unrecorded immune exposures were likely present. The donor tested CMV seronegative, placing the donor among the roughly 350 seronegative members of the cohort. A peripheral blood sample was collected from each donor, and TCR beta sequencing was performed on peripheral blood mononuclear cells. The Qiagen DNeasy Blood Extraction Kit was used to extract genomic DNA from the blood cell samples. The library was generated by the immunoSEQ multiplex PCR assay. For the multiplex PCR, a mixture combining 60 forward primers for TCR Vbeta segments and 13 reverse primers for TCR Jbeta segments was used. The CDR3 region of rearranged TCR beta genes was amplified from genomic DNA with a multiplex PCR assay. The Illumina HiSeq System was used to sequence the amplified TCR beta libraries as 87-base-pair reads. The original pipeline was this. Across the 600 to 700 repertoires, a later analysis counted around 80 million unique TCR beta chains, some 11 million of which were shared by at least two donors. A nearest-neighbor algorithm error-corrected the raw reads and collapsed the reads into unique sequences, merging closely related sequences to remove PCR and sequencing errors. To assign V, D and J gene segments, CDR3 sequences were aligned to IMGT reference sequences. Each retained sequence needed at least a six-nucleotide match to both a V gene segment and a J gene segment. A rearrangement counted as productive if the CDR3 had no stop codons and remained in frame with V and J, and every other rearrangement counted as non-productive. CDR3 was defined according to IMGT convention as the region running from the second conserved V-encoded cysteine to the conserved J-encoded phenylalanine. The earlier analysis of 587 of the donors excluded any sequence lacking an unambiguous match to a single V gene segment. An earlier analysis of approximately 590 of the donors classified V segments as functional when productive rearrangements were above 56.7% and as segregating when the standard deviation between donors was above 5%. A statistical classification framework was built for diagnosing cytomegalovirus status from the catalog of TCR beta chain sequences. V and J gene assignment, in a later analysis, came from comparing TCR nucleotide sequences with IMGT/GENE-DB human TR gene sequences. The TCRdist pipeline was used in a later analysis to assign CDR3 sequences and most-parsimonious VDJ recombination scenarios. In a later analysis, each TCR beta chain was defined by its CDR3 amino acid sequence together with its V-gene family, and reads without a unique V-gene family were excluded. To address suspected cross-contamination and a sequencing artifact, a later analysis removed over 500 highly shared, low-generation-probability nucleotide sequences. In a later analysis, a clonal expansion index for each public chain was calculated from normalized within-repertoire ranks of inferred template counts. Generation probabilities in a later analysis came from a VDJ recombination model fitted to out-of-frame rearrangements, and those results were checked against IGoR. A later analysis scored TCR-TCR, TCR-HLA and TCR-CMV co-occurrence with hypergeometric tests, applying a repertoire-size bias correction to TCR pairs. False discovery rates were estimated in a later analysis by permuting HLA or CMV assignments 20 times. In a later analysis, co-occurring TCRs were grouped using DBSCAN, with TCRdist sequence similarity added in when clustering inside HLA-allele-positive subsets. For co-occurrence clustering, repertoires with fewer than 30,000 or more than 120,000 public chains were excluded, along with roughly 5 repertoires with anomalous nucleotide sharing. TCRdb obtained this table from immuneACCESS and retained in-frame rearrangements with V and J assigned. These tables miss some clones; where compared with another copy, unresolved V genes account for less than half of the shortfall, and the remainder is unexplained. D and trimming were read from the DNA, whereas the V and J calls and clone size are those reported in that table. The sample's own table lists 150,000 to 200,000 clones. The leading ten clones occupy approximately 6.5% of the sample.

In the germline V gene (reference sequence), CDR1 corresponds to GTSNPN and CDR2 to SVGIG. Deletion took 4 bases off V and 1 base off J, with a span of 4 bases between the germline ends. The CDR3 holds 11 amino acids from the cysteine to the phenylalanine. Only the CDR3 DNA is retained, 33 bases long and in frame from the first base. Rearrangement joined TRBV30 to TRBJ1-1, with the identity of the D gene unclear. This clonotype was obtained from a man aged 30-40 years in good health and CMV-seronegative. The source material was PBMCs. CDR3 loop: CAWIRNTEAFF. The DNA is TGTGCCTGGATCCGGAACACTGAAGCTTTCTTT. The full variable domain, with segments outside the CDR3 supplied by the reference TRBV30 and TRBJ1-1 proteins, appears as SQTIHQWPATLVQPVGSPLSLECTVEGTSNPNLYWYRQAAGRGLQLLFYSVGIGQISSEVPQNLSASRPQDRQFILSSKKLLLSDSGFYLCAWIRNTEAFFGQGTRLTVV.